A selection of T cell receptor beta chains follows, all from one sample in a study of T cell repertoires in cytomegalovirus infection. These receptors' targets are unknown. MiXCR was run by TCRdb on the reads, yielding one entry per CDR3 protein. Among about 700,000 distinct CDR3 sequences listed, about 30% were seen once. Source: cultured PBMCs, taken from culture after CMV antigen stimulation. These receptors were taken from a human donor in good health (CMV status not recorded). Some clones in this sample may be carry-over from other donors' samples. Each CDR3 is given without its conserved first and last residue. Some rows mark clone size as missing; the rest say once, few, many or name a class of expanded clone.

size	V	J	CDR3
few	TRBV7-9	TRBJ1-5	ASSSEVYSNQPQH
-	TRBV4-1	TRBJ1-2	ASSQAGFSGYT
-	TRBV11-1	TRBJ1-1	ASSLWPKGEAF
-	TRBV7-9	TRBJ1-4	ASSTGVANEKLF
-	TRBV3-1	TRBJ1-1	ASSQEGTGGEAF
-	TRBV10-3	TRBJ2-7	AISNQRVGAPEVRESHEQY
-	TRBV6-5	TRBJ2-5	ASSYSSGRTPETQY
few	TRBV11-2	TRBJ1-6	ASSPGQGRGSPLH
-	TRBV6-2/TRBV6-3	TRBJ2-1	ASSKLAARNNEQF
-	TRBV29-1	TRBJ2-5	SVVGGATVKTQY
few	TRBV6-1	TRBJ1-3	ATGSGNTIY
-	TRBV12-3/TRBV12-4	TRBJ2-7	ASSRLAGGDYEQY
-	TRBV20-1	TRBJ2-4	SARIQSNIQY
few	TRBV6-2/TRBV6-3	TRBJ2-1	ASMGGREDHNEQF
few	TRBV20-1	TRBJ1-2	SARRDRGFVDYGYT